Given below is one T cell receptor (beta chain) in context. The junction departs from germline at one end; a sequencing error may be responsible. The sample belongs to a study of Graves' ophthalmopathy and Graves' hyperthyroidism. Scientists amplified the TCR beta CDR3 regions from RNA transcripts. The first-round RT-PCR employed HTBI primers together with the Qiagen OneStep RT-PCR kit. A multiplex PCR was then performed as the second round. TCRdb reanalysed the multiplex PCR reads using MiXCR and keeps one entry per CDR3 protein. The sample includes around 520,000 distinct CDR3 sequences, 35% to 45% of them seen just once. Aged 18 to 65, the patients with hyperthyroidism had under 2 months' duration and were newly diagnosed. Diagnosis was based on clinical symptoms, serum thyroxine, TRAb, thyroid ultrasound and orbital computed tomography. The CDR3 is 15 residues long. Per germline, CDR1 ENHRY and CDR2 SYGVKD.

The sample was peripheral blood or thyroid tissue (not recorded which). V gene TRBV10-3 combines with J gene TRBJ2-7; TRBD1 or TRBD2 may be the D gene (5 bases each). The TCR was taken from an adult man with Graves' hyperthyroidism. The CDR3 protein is CAISEQAGSSYEQCF. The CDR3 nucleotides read TGTGCCATCAGTGAGCAGGCAGGGAGCTCCTACGAGCAGTGCTTC.